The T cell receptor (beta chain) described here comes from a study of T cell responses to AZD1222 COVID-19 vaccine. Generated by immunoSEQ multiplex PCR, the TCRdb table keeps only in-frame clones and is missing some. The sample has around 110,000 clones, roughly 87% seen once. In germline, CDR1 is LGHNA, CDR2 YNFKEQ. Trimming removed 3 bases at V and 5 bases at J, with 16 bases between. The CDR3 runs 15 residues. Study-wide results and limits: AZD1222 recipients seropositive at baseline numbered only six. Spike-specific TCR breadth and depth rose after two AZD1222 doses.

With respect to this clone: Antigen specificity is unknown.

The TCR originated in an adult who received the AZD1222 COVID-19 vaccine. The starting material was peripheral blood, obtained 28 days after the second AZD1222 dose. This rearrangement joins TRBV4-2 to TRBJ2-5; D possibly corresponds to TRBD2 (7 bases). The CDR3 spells CASSQEGGREETQYF. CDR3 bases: TGTGCCAGCAGCCAGGAGGGGGGGCGGGAGGAGACCCAGTACTTC.